The 19 T cell receptor beta chains below were found in one sample sequenced in a study of blood T cells in healthy people across ages. Primed by a sample-barcoded 5' primer and a J-beta primer mix, a second PCR proceeded for roughly 6 to 12 cycles. TCRdb itself ran the 5' RACE reads through MiXCR, one entry per CDR3 protein. The sample gives some 900,000 distinct CDR3 sequences, about 28% of which show up once; around 15% is in the top ten. The specimen sequenced was blood. Every receptor here comes from a woman at least 80 years old in good health.

This clonotype was observed many times. This chain joins TRBV10-2 and TRBJ2-3, with D tentatively TRBD1 or TRBD2 (5 bases each). Germline V gives CDR1 WSHSY, CDR2 SAAADI. Deletions cut 10 bases from V and 1 base from J, with 18 bases between. CDR3 size: 15 residues. CDR3 coding DNA: TGCGCCACCGACAGAGGGCCCGAGGGCACAGATACGCAGTATTTT. Translating it yields CATDRGPEGTDTQYF.

A few counts support this clonotype. The rearrangement uses TRBV2 and TRBJ2-2; D uncertain. Trimming pared 8 bases from V and 7 bases from J, leaving 14 bases between. Per the germline V gene, CDR1 is SNHLY and CDR2 is FYNNEI. The CDR3 is 13 amino acids. CDR3 residues: CASEAGGIGELFF. In DNA, the CDR3 is TGTGCCAGCGAGGCAGGTGGAATCGGGGAGCTGTTTTTT. Supplemented by reference TRBV2 and TRBJ2-2, the full variable domain reads EPEVTQTPSHQVTQMGQEVILRCVPISNHLYFYWYRQILGQKVEFLVSFYNNEISEKSEIFDDQFSVERPDGSNFTLKIRSTKLEDSAMYFCASEAGGIGELFFGEGSRLTVL.

This clonotype was seen a few times. This could be a read error, since a much larger clone is one nucleotide away. This sequence joins TRBV6-5 and TRBJ2-3; 8 bases are a match to TRBD1. Germline CDR1 is MNHEY and CDR2 is SVGAGI. The CDR3 extends over 14 amino acids. CDR3 amino acids: CAGSYDRDRPWQYF. In DNA, the CDR3 is TGTGCCGGCAGTTACGATCGGGACAGGCCCTGGCAGTATTTT.

The CDR3 DNA reads as TGCAGCGTTGCCTCCCGACTAGCGGGAGGGACCCAGTACTTC. Protein: CSVASRLAGGTQYF. This chain connects TRBV29-1 to TRBJ2-5; 13 bases are shared with TRBD2. The CDR3 runs to 14 residues. Unmatched junction bases numbered 6, after V lost 4 bases and J lost 7 bases. The germline V gene has CDR1 SQVTM and CDR2 ANQGSEA.

This clonotype was seen at least ten times. The rearrangement uses TRBV7-2 and TRBJ2-3, with D maybe TRBD1 (6 bases). Per the germline V gene, CDR1 is SGHTA and CDR2 is FQGNSA. The CDR3 sequence is 15 residues long. Trimming took off 4 bases at V and 4 bases at J, with 15 bases between the two ends. The CDR3 region is CASSSGQLDSDTQYF. The CDR3 bases are TGTGCCAGCAGCTCCGGACAGCTAGATTCAGATACGCAGTATTTT.

This clonotype showed up many times. J is TRBJ2-5 and V is TRBV20-1; the match to TRBD2 covers 13 bases. J was trimmed by 1 base and V by 2 bases; bases with no gene match: 1. This CDR3 spans 15 amino acids. CDR1 and CDR2 (germline): DFQATT, SNEGSKA (reference sequence). The CDR3 region has the DNA TGCAGTGCTAGAAGACTAGCGGGGGGCCAAGAGACCCAGTACTTC. Amino acids: CSARRLAGGQETQYF.

This clonotype has ten or more counts. CDR3 DNA sequence: TGTGCCAGCAGCCCCTTCTCTACGGGGGGATCTACTCGAAATGAGCAGTTCTTC. It translates to CASSPFSTGGSTRNEQFF. The chain recombines TRBV3-1 with TRBJ2-1; 7 bases align to TRBD2. CDR1 LGHDT and CDR2 YNNKEL come from the germline V gene (reference sequence). V was clipped by 4 bases and J by 7 bases; unmatched bases: 19. The CDR3 extends over 18 amino acids.

This chain links TRBV5-1 with TRBJ1-1; 10 nucleotides align to TRBD1. The length of the CDR3 is 16 residues. Germline V lookup: CDR1 SGHRS, CDR2 YFSETQ. The junction had 6 bases not matched to a gene; V was cut back by 3 bases and J by 1 base. The DNA for the CDR3 is TGCGCCAGCAGCTACGGGACAGGGGCTACGAACACTGAAGCTTTCTTT. Translation: CASSYGTGATNTEAFF.

This clonotype showed up many times. The chain employs TRBV20-1 and TRBJ2-6; D remains unclear. CDR1 and CDR2 (germline): DFQATT, SNEGSKA (reference sequence). This CDR3 comprises 12 residues. V was pared by 6 bases and J by 0 bases, with 3 bases between. The CDR3 nucleotides read TGCAGTGCCAGCTCTGGGGCCAACGTCCTGACTTTC. Amino acid sequence: CSASSGANVLTF.

The sample holds many counts of this clonotype. V gene TRBV3-1 combines with J gene TRBJ2-3, with D perhaps matching TRBD2 (6 bases). Germline lookup yields CDR1 LGHDT and CDR2 YNNKEL (reference sequence). The CDR3 contains 15 residues. Trimming cost V 1 base and J 1 base, with 9 bases left between them. The CDR3 here is CASSQGGVRTDTQYF. CDR3 nucleotide sequence: TGTGCCAGCAGCCAAGGCGGGGTTCGCACAGATACGCAGTATTTT.

This clonotype was seen at least ten times. The genes are TRBV7-2 and TRBJ2-5; 7 bases match TRBD1. Losses at the gene ends were 6 bases for V and 1 base for J; bases not matched to a gene: 11. This CDR3 region has 16 residues. CDR1 is SGHTA, CDR2 FQGNSA, per germline. CDR3 bases: TGTGCCAGCAGGAACCAAGCTACAGGGGTCCAAGAGACCCAGTACTTC. Translated: CASRNQATGVQETQYF.

J is TRBJ1-4 and V is TRBV5-1; 8 positions match TRBD1. The V segment lost 4 bases and the J segment 5 bases; nucleotides outside the gene matches: 4. The CDR3 runs to 14 residues. Germline V gene sequence: CDR1 SGHRS, CDR2 YFSETQ. CDR3 nucleotide sequence: TGCGCCAGCAGCGCCCGGGACAGGAATGAAAAACTGTTTTTT. Translated: CASSARDRNEKLFF.

This chain joins TRBV24-1 and TRBJ2-2; 7 positions agree with TRBD1. CDR1 is KGHDR and CDR2 is SFDVKD in the germline V gene. The CDR3 extends over 18 amino acids. The V gene end was trimmed by 5 bases and the J gene end by 0 bases; junction bases not matched to a gene: 11. The CDR3 loop reads CATSAGGPGTANTGELFF. The CDR3 coding sequence is TGTGCCACCAGTGCTGGGGGTCCCGGGACAGCGAACACCGGGGAGCTGTTTTTT.

This clonotype was recorded at least ten times. V is TRBV18 and J is TRBJ2-1; D ambiguous. This CDR3 is 12 amino acids long. Trimming took off 3 bases at V and 9 bases at J, with 9 bases between the two ends. CDR1 KGHSH and CDR2 LQKENI come from the germline V gene. CDR3 sequence reads: CASSPGGSEQFF. The CDR3 DNA reads as TGTGCCAGCTCACCGGGCGGAAGTGAGCAGTTCTTC.

This clonotype was observed at least ten times. The chain is built from TRBV6-5 and TRBJ2-5; D gene unclear. The CDR3 sequence is 13 residues long. Germline CDR1 reads MNHEY; CDR2 reads SVGAGI. V was clipped by 1 base and J by 0 bases, with 3 bases between them. CDR3 amino acids: CASSYLYQETQYF. CDR3 nucleotides: TGTGCCAGCAGTTACTTGTACCAAGAGACCCAGTACTTC.

Note on this clonotype: A much larger clone differs by one base, so this may be a read error. The chain uses TRBV12-5 and TRBJ2-7; D might be TRBD1 or TRBD2, each matching 5 bases. Germline lookup yields CDR1 LGHNT and CDR2 FRNRAP. This CDR3 comprises 14 residues. V lost 1 base, J lost 7 bases, and 14 bases lay in between. CDR3 DNA: TGTGCTAGTGGTTTGGAGGGGACCTACAATGAGCAGTACTTC. Amino acids: CASGLEGTYNEQYF.

This clonotype occurred many times. DNA of the CDR3: TGTGCCAGCAGTCTGTTGACAGTCACAGATACGCAGTATTTT. Its translation: CASSLLTVTDTQYF. This chain connects TRBV27 to TRBJ2-3; D may be TRBD1 (5 bases). Germline values: CDR1 MNHEY, CDR2 SMNVEV (reference sequence). Trimming took 5 bases from V and 2 from J, leaving 11 bases between them. The CDR3 runs to 14 residues.

This clonotype was counted many times. The chain couples TRBV7-9 to TRBJ2-5; unclear D gene. This CDR3 region has 14 residues. Trimming removed 0 bases at V and 7 bases at J, with 12 bases between. The germline CDR1 and CDR2 sequences are SEHNR and FQNEAQ (reference sequence). CDR3: CASSLAGPKGTQYF. DNA of the CDR3: TGTGCCAGCAGCTTAGCAGGGCCCAAGGGGACCCAGTACTTC.

There are a few counts of this clonotype. V and J are TRBV7-9 and TRBJ2-2; possible D gene TRBD2, 5 bases. The CDR3 consists of 15 residues. V lost 3 bases to trimming and J lost 0 bases, with 8 bases between them. Germline V gene lookup returns CDR1 SEHNR and CDR2 FQNEAQ (reference sequence). CDR3 region: CASSFSAANTGELFF. For the CDR3, the DNA is TGTGCCAGCAGCTTCTCAGCGGCGAACACCGGGGAGCTGTTTTTT.